This T cell receptor (beta chain) was observed in a study of CD8+CD57+ T cells in acquired aplastic anemia. Investigators profiled TCR beta VDJ and CDR3 from genomic DNA template. One entry per CDR3 protein results from TCRdb running MiXCR on the reads. The table includes hundreds of thousands of distinct CDR3 sequences, approximately 70% detected once. V lost 6 bases, J lost 4 bases, and 12 bases lay in between. The CDR3 totals 13 residues. From germline, CDR1 is SGHDN and CDR2 FVKESK. This clonotype was recorded many times. The genes are TRBV14 and TRBJ1-1; D remains ambiguous. This TCR came from a human donor in good health, serving as a control. Sequencing was carried out using sorted CD4+, CD8+, or CD8+CD57+ T cells (not recorded which) from PBMCs. CDR3 nucleotide sequence: TGTGCCAGCAGTCCACATTTAGGCACTGAAGCTTTCTTT. This encodes CASSPHLGTEAFF.